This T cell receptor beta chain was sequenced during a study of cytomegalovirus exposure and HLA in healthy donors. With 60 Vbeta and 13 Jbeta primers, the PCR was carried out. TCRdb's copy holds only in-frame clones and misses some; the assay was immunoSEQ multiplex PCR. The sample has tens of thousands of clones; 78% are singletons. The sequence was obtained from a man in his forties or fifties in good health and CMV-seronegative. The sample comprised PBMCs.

For the CDR3, the DNA is TGTGCCAGTAGTAACACAGGGGGCGAGCAGTACTTC. Translated: CASSNTGGEQYF. The V call is TRBV19, the J call TRBJ2-7; 8 positions agree with TRBD1. V was pared by 4 bases and J by 6 bases, with 2 bases of the junction left unmatched. Germline V CDR1 and CDR2: LNHDA, SQIVND (reference sequence). The CDR3 is 12 amino acids.